Below, 7 T cell receptor beta chains from the same sample are listed, as sequenced in a study of PD-L1 blockade in urothelial cancer. Time point meaning: pretreatment peripheral blood. Assay: immunoSEQ multiplex PCR; the TCRdb copy retains only in-frame clones and omits some. The data contain around 50,000 clones, around 83% of them singletons. This material consisted of PBMCs, taken around atezolizumab (anti-PD-L1) treatment. The origin of the receptors is a man between 45 and 60 years old with urothelial cancer.

The chain uses TRBV5-6 and TRBJ1-2; no clear D. V was shortened by 0 bases and J by 4 bases, with 13 bases between the two germline ends. Per the germline V gene, CDR1 is SGHDT and CDR2 is YYEEEE. This CDR3 has 15 amino acids. The CDR3 DNA reads TGTGCCAGCAGCTTGGCGGGATTCCACGGCTATGGCTACACCTTC. Residues: CASSLAGFHGYGYTF. Full variable domain (outside the CDR3, taken from reference TRBV5-6 and TRBJ1-2): DAGVTQSPTHLIKTRGQQVTLRCSPKSGHDTVSWYQQALGQGPQFIFQYYEEEERQRGNFPDRFSGHQFPNYSSELNVNALLLGDSALYLCASSLAGFHGYGYTFGSGTRLTVV.

This chain joins TRBV19 and TRBJ1-5; perhaps TRBD1 as D (5 bases). The CDR3 length is 14 residues. Germline V gene lookup returns CDR1 LNHDA and CDR2 SQIVND (reference sequence). Trimming removed 7 bases from V and 0 bases from J, with 10 bases in between. In nucleotides, the CDR3 is TGTGCCAGTAAGGGGTTTAATAGCAATCAGCCCCAGCATTTT. It yields the protein CASKGFNSNQPQHF.

The chain is built from TRBV7-9 and TRBJ2-5; weak D call: TRBD2 (5 bases). The CDR3 loop spans 14 amino acids. Germline loops: CDR1 SEHNR, CDR2 FQNEAQ (reference sequence). Trimming removed 6 bases at V and 1 base at J, with 12 bases between. Here the CDR3 reads CASRQRGPQETQYF. DNA of the CDR3: TGTGCCAGCAGACAAAGAGGGCCCCAAGAGACCCAGTACTTC.

The chain carries TRBV6-1 and TRBJ1-3, with D unresolved. Trimming pared 1 base from V and 0 bases from J, leaving 7 bases between. The CDR3 is 15 residues long. CDR1 and CDR2 from the germline V gene are MNHNS and SASEGT. CDR3 nucleotide sequence: TGTGCCAGCAGTGAAGGGACTTACTCTGGAAACACCATATATTTT. Its protein product is CASSEGTYSGNTIYF.

This clone was detected many times. The rearrangement links TRBV5-4 to TRBJ2-1; D perhaps matches TRBD1 (6 bases). Trimming took off 5 bases at V and 2 bases at J, with 8 bases between the two ends. The CDR3 extends over 13 amino acids. The germline CDR1 and CDR2 sequences are SGHNT and YYREEE (reference sequence). The CDR3 nucleotides read TGTGCCAGCAGACGGGACACCTACAATGAGCAGTTCTTC. Amino acid sequence: CASRRDTYNEQFF.

The chain links TRBV5-1 to TRBJ2-1; 9 bases line up with TRBD1. Germline V gene lookup returns CDR1 SGHRS and CDR2 YFSETQ. With 7 bases clipped from V and 7 bases from J, the junction kept 9 bases outside the gene matches. The CDR3 is made up of 14 amino acids. In DNA, the CDR3 is TGCGCCAGCGGATCCGGGACAGGGTGGAATGAGCAGTTCTTC. It yields the protein CASGSGTGWNEQFF.

The chain employs TRBV6-6 and TRBJ2-3, with D possibly matching TRBD2 (5 bases). This CDR3 contains 16 residues. The germline CDR1 and CDR2 sequences are MNHNY and SVGAGI (reference sequence). V dropped 0 bases and J dropped 4 bases, with 14 bases sitting between them. The CDR3 DNA reads TGTGCCAGCAGTTACTCGAGCGGATCCGGGGCAGATACGCAGTATTTT. Amino acids: CASSYSSGSGADTQYF.